One and the same sample provided the 14 T cell receptor beta chains below, sequenced in a study of technical replicates of blood from a few donors. Clones were sequenced by immunoSEQ multiplex PCR, and TCRdb holds only the in-frame ones, with some missing. The sample has tens of thousands of clones, around 93% seen once. The sample consisted of T cells isolated from PBMCs. The receptor set was obtained from a human donor in good health.

V is TRBV11-2 and J is TRBJ1-1; D gene ambiguous. V lost 6 bases and J 5 bases, leaving 22 bases between the germline ends. In germline, CDR1 is SGHAT, CDR2 FQNNGV. The CDR3 sequence is 16 residues long. As DNA, the CDR3 is TGTGCCAGCAGTCGCCCCGCCCACGGGAATGGGACTGAAGCTTTCTTT. Its protein product is CASSRPAHGNGTEAFF.

The count of this clone is one. V usage is TRBV28 and J usage is TRBJ2-7; D is unresolved. Germline V lookup: CDR1 MDHEN, CDR2 SYDVKM. Trimming cost V 4 bases and J 4 bases, with 23 bases left between them. This CDR3 is 17 amino acids long. The CDR3: CASSSPYTDSALYEQYF. The CDR3 nucleotides are TGTGCCAGCAGTTCTCCTTACACCGACTCTGCCTTGTACGAGCAGTACTTC. Combining the CDR3 with reference TRBV28 and TRBJ2-7 gives the whole variable domain DVKVTQSSRYLVKRTGEKVFLECVQDMDHENMFWYRQDPGLGLRLIYFSYDVKMKEKGDIPEGYSVSREKKERFSLILESASTNQTSMYLCASSSPYTDSALYEQYFGPGTRLTVT.

This clone was detected once. V gene TRBV28 combines with J gene TRBJ1-1, with 7 nucleotides matching TRBD1. Per the germline V gene, CDR1 is MDHEN and CDR2 is SYDVKM. With V trimmed by 2 bases and J by 1 base, 7 bases remained unmatched. The CDR3 contains 16 residues. CDR3 coding DNA: TGTGCCAGCAGTTTAAATAAGGGGGCAGGGAACACTGAAGCTTTCTTT. Its protein product is CASSLNKGAGNTEAFF. Based on the CDR3 plus reference TRBV28 and TRBJ1-1, the full variable domain is DVKVTQSSRYLVKRTGEKVFLECVQDMDHENMFWYRQDPGLGLRLIYFSYDVKMKEKGDIPEGYSVSREKKERFSLILESASTNQTSMYLCASSLNKGAGNTEAFFGQGTRLTVV.

This clone was seen only a few times. The CDR3 nucleotides read TGTGCCAGCTCACCAGGGCGCCATAATGAAAAACTGTTTTTT. Encoded protein: CASSPGRHNEKLFF. V gene TRBV18 combines with J gene TRBJ1-4; D remains ambiguous. The V gene's germline CDR1 is KGHSH and CDR2 LQKENI. The V gene lost 2 bases and the J gene lost 4 bases, with 8 bases spanning the gap. CDR3 size: 14 residues.

The CDR3 sequence: CATLTGTGYEQYF. Written as DNA, the CDR3 is TGTGCCACCCTTACCGGGACAGGGTACGAGCAGTACTTC. This sequence joins TRBV28 and TRBJ2-7; TRBD1 agrees at 9 bases. This CDR3 comprises 13 residues. Trimming cost V 10 bases and J 4 bases; bases outside gene matches: 8. The germline V gene encodes CDR1 MDHEN and CDR2 SYDVKM.

This chain connects TRBV11-2 to TRBJ2-3, with TRBD2 matching over 7 bases. The CDR3 runs 18 residues. The V segment lost 1 base and the J segment 6 bases; nucleotides outside the gene matches: 16. CDR1 is SGHAT and CDR2 is FQNNGV in the germline V gene. In DNA form, the CDR3 reads TGTGCCAGCAGCTTAGTAGTCTCGCTGGGGGGGATTTCCGATACGCAGTATTTT. As protein: CASSLVVSLGGISDTQYF. The full variable domain, with the rest looked up from reference TRBV11-2 and TRBJ2-3, is EAGVAQSPRYKIIEKRQSVAFWCNPISGHATLYWYQQILGQGPKLLIQFQNNGVVDDSQLPKDRFSAERLKGVDSTLKIQPAKLEDSAVYLCASSLVVSLGGISDTQYFGPGTRLTVL.

This rearrangement joins TRBV7-2 to TRBJ2-5; 11 bases align to TRBD2. Judging by the DNA end, TRBJ2-7 fits better; the J call may be wrong. The germline CDR1 and CDR2 sequences are SGHTA and FQGNSA. This CDR3 comprises 16 residues. The CDR3 sequence: CASSFAQLAGVFEQYF. CDR3 DNA sequence: TGTGCCAGCAGCTTTGCCCAACTAGCGGGAGTTTTCGAGCAGTACTTC.

The chain has TRBV9 and TRBJ2-7; 10 bases agree with TRBD1. This CDR3 region has 14 residues. Germline CDR1 is SGDLS and CDR2 is YYNGEE. The V and J ends lost 4 bases and 4 bases, in that order; junction bases with no gene match: 5. CDR3 bases: TGTGCCAGCAGCCCCCGGGACAGGGGTTACGAGCAGTACTTC. It yields the protein CASSPRDRGYEQYF.

This clone was recorded only once. This chain joins TRBV5-8 and TRBJ2-7; the match to TRBD2 covers 8 bases. The CDR3 length is 15 residues. CDR1 and CDR2 (germline): SGHTS, YDEGEE. V was clipped by 4 bases and J by 2 bases; unmatched bases: 8. CDR3 loop: CASSTGGTFTYEQYF. As DNA, the CDR3 is TGTGCCAGCAGCACGGGAGGGACTTTCACCTACGAGCAGTACTTC.

The genes are TRBV4-1 and TRBJ2-1, with 11 bases matching TRBD2. Germline CDR1 is MGHRA and CDR2 is YSYEKL. Trimming took 0 bases from V and 7 from J; bases not matched to a gene: 11. The CDR3 is made up of 18 amino acids. The CDR3 nucleotides read TGCGCCAGCAGCCAAGAAACTAGCGGGAGATATCTGGGAAATGAGCAGTTCTTC. This codes for CASSQETSGRYLGNEQFF.

CDR3 protein: CSVEVAGQVYEQYF. For the CDR3, the DNA is TGCAGCGTTGAAGTGGCAGGACAAGTCTACGAGCAGTACTTC. The chain links TRBV29-1 to TRBJ2-7; the D gene is possibly TRBD1 (5 bases). Germline CDR1 and CDR2: SQVTM and ANQGSEA. The ends were cut back, 1 base at V and 3 bases at J, with 13 bases in the middle. The CDR3 is 14 amino acids.

The table lists this clone with a count of one. The chain combines TRBV6-5 with TRBJ1-1, with D uncertain. The CDR3 has 13 residues. Germline CDR1 MNHEY, CDR2 SVGAGI. The V end was cut by 6 bases, the J end by 1 base, with 9 bases between. The chain's CDR3 is CASSSSGNTEAFF. In DNA, the CDR3 is TGTGCCAGCAGCTCATCGGGGAACACTGAAGCTTTCTTT.

In the case of this clone: The junction departs from the called germline gene at one end, perhaps through a read error. The J gene is TRBJ2-1, the V gene TRBV19; the match to TRBD2 covers 10 bases. The germline V gene encodes CDR1 LNHDA and CDR2 SQIVND (reference sequence). The CDR3 has 19 residues. This CDR3 reads CASSMRRTSGTLPYNELFF. CDR3 in DNA: TGTGCCAGTAGTATGAGGAGGACTAGCGGAACCTTGCCTTACAATGAGCTGTTCTTC.

This clone appeared once. V gene TRBV6-5 combines with J gene TRBJ2-7, with 9 bases aligning to TRBD1. Germline V gives CDR1 MNHEY, CDR2 SVGAGI. Germline trimming cut 5 bases from V and 2 bases from J; bases unmatched to any gene: 7. The CDR3 consists of 15 residues. The CDR3 DNA reads as TGTGCCAGCAGTGGGACAGGGAGGTTTCCCTACGAGCAGTACTTC. Protein: CASSGTGRFPYEQYF.